A single TCR beta chain is shown here with its context. Antigen specificity is unknown. The PCR used 52 TRBV and 13 TRBJ primers. TCRdb's copy holds only in-frame clones and misses some; the assay was immunoSEQ multiplex PCR. The repertoire consists of tens of thousands of clones, with more than 85% occurring once and the leading ten covering roughly 4%. The sample originates from a study of regulatory T cells. Study-wide points: Skewed V and J usage and few unique V-J pairs marked patient repertoires, most in Tregs. Patient CD8+ T cells trended toward lower Shannon entropy than controls.

The CDR3 covers 15 residues. The V end was cut by 5 bases, the J end by 7 bases, with 18 bases between. The germline CDR1 and CDR2 sequences are LNHDA and SQIVND (reference sequence). All CD3G-deficient patients showed autoimmunity, more severe in two. Patients aged 2 to 39 years had fewer naive T cells. The chain uses TRBV19 and TRBJ2-1; maybe TRBD1 (6 bases). Sequencing used CD8+ T cells sorted from blood. This TCR was recovered from a child younger than 10 with CD3G deficiency. The CDR3 coding sequence is TGTGCCAGTAGTGATTCAGGGGCCGTATTAAATGAGCAGTTCTTC. This encodes CASSDSGAVLNEQFF. The full variable domain, its missing parts supplied by reference TRBV19 and TRBJ2-1, is DGGITQSPKYLFRKEGQNVTLSCEQNLNHDAMYWYRQDPGQGLRLIYYSQIVNDFQKGDIAEGYSVSREKKESFPLTVTSAQKNPTAFYLCASSDSGAVLNEQFFGPGTRLTVL.